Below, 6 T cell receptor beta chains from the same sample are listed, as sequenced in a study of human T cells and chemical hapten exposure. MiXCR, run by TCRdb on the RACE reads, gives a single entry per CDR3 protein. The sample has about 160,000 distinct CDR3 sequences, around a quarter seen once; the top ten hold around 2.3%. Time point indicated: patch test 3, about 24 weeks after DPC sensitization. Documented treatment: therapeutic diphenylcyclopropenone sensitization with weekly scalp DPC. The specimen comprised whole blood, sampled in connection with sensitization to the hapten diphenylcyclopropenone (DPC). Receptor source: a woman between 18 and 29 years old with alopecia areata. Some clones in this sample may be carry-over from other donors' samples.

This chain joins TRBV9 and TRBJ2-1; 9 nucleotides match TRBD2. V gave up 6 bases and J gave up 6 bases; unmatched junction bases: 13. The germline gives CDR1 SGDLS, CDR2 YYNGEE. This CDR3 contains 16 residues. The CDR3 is CASTVSGSPRVNEQFF. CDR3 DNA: TGTGCCAGCACCGTTAGCGGGAGCCCAAGGGTCAATGAGCAGTTCTTC. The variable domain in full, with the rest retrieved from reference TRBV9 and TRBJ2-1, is DSGVTQTPKHLITATGQRVTLRCSPRSGDLSVYWYQQSLDQGLQFLIQYYNGEERAKGNILERFSAQQFPDLHSELNLSSLELGDSALYFCASTVSGSPRVNEQFFGPGTRLTVL.

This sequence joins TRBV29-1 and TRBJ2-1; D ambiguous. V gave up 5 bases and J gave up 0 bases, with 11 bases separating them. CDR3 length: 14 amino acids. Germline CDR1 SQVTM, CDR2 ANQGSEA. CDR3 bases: TGCAGCGTTCGCCGGCTGGACTCCTACAATGAGCAGTTCTTC. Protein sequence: CSVRRLDSYNEQFF.

The CDR3 nucleotides are TGCAGTGCTAGAAGATGGACATGGGGGTTCAAAAATCAGCCCCAGCATTTT. It codes for CSARRWTWGFKNQPQHF. The chain employs TRBV20-1 and TRBJ1-5; possible D gene TRBD1, 5 bases. Germline V gene lookup returns CDR1 DFQATT and CDR2 SNEGSKA (reference sequence). CDR3 length: 17 residues. V lost 2 bases, J lost 4 bases, and 21 bases lay in between.

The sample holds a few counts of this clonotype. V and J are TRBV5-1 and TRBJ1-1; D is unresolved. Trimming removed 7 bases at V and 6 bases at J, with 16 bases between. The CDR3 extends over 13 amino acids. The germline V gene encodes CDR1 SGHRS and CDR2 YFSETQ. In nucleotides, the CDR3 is TGCGCCAGCTCCGCGATGGGTTCGGCTGAAGCTTTCTTT. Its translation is CASSAMGSAEAFF. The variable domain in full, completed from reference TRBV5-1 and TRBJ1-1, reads KAGVTQTPRYLIKTRGQQVTLSCSPISGHRSVSWYQQTPGQGLQFLFEYFSETQRNKGNFPGRFSGRQFSNSRSEMNVSTLELGDSALYLCASSAMGSAEAFFGQGTRLTVV.

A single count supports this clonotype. CDR3 bases: TGTGCCAGCAGCGGACTAGCGGTACAAGAGACCCAGTACTTC. Protein sequence: CASSGLAVQETQYF. The genes are TRBV2 and TRBJ2-5; 10 bases align to TRBD2. The germline V gene has CDR1 SNHLY and CDR2 FYNNEI. The length of the CDR3 is 14 residues. Trimming cost V 6 bases and J 2 bases; bases outside gene matches: 3.

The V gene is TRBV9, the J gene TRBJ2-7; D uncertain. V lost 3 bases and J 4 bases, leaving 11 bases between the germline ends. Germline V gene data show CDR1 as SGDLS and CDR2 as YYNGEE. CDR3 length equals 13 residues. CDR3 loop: CASSGPSRYEQYF. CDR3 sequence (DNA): TGTGCCAGCAGCGGTCCCTCGCGGTACGAGCAGTACTTC.